This section outlines one T cell receptor (beta chain) sequence together with its context. Libraries were prepared by immunoSEQ multiplex PCR; TCRdb keeps only in-frame clonotypes and omits some of them. The data show about 52,000 clones, roughly 92% seen once. The data are from a study of T cell changes during pregnancy in multiple sclerosis. The trim removed 6 bases at V and 5 bases at J, leaving 4 bases unmatched. The V gene's germline CDR1 is SGHAT and CDR2 FQDESV (reference sequence). CDR3 length: 14 amino acids. This specimen was CD4+ T cells from peripheral blood mononuclear cells, taken in the third trimester of pregnancy. The clonotype originates from a female donor with multiple sclerosis, enrolled in a pregnancy study. The chain is built from TRBV11-1 and TRBJ2-1; 10 bases are a match to TRBD2. CDR3 in amino acids: CASRRSGGDNEQFF. CDR3 sequence (DNA): TGTGCCAGCAGGCGAAGCGGGGGGGACAATGAGCAGTTCTTC.